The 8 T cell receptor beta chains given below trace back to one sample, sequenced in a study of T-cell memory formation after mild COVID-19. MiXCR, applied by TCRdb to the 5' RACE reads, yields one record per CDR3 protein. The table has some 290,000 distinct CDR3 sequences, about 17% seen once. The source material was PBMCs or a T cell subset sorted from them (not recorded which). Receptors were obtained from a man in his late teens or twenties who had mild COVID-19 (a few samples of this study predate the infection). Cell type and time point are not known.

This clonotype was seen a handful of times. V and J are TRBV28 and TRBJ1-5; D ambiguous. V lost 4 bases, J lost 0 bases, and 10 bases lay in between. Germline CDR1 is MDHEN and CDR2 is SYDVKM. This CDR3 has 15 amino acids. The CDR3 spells CASSSLGNSNQPQHF. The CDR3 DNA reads TGTGCCAGCAGTTCCCTCGGGAATAGCAATCAGCCCCAGCATTTT.

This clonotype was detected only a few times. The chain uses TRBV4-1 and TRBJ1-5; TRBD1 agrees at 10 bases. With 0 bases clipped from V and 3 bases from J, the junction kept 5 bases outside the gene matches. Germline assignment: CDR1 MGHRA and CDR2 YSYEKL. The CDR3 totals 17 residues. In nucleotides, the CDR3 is TGCGCCAGCAGCCAAGATCCGGGACAGGGGACCAATCAGCCCCAGCATTTT. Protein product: CASSQDPGQGTNQPQHF.

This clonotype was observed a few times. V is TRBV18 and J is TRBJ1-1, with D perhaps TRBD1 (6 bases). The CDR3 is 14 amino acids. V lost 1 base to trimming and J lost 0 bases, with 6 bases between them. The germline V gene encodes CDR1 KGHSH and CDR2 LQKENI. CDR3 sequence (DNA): TGTGCCAGCTCACCACGACAGGTGAACACTGAAGCTTTCTTT. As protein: CASSPRQVNTEAFF.

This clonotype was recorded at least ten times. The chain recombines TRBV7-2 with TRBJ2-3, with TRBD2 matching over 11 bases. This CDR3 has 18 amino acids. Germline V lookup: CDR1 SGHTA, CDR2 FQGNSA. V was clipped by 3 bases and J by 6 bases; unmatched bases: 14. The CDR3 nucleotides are TGTGCCAGCAGCTTCACCGGGACTAGCGGTCCCGTGGCGGATACGCAGTATTTT. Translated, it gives CASSFTGTSGPVADTQYF.

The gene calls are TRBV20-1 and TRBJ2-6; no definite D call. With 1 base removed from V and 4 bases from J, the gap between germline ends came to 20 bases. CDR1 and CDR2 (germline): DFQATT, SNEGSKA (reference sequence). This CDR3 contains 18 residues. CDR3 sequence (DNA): TGCAGTGCTAGAGTACGGTCCCCCGGTGTCTCCGGGGCCAACGTCCTGACTTTC. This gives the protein CSARVRSPGVSGANVLTF.

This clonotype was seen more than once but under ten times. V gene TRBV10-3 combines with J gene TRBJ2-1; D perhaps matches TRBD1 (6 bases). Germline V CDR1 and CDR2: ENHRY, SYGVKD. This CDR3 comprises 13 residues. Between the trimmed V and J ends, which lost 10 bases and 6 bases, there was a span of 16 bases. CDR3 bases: TGTGCCACCAACAGGGTTGGAGGCAATGAGCAGTTCTTC. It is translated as CATNRVGGNEQFF.

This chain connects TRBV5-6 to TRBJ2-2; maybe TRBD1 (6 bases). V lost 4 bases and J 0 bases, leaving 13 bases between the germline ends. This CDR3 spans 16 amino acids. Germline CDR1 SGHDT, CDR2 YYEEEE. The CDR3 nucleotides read TGTGCCAGCAGCAATACTGACAGGACGAACACCGGGGAGCTGTTTTTT. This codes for CASSNTDRTNTGELFF.

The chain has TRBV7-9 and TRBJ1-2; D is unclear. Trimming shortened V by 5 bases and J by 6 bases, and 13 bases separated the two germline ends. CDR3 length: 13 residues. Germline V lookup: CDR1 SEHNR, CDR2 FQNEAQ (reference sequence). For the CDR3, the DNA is TGTGCCAGCAGCGCGGCCCAGCCAGATGGCTACACCTTC. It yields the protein CASSAAQPDGYTF.